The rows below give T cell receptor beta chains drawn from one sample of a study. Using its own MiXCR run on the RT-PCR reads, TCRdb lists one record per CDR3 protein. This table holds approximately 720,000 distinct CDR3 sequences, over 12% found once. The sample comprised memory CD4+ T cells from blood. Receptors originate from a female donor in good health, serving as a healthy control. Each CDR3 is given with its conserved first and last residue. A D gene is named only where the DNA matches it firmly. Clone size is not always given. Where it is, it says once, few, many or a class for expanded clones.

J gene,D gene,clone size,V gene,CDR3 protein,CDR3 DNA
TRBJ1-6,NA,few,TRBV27,CASSFSRTPTYNSPLHF,TGTGCCAGCAGTTTTAGCAGGACACCAACCTATAATTCACCCCTCCACTTT
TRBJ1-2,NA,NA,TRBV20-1,CSARESGGTYGYTF,TGCAGTGCTAGAGAGTCGGGGGGCACCTATGGCTACACCTTC
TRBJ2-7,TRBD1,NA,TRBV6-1,CASSAGTVYEQYF,TGTGCCAGCAGTGCCGGGACAGTCTACGAGCAGTACTTC
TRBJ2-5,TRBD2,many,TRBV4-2,CASSQELTSGQETQYF,TGTGCCAGCAGCCAAGAGTTGACTAGCGGTCAAGAGACCCAGTACTTC
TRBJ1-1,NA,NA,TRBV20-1,CSARDMNTEAFF,TGCAGTGCCCGGGACATGAACACTGAAGCTTTCTTT
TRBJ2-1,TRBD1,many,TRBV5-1,CASSLTGVRYNEQFF,TGCGCCAGCAGCTTAACAGGGGTGCGGTACAATGAGCAGTTCTTC
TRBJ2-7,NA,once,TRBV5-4,CASSSGRGVEQYF,TGTGCCAGCAGCTCCGGGCGGGGTGTCGAGCAGTACTTC
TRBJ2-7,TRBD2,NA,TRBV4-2,CASSQEGAGGAYEQYF,TGTGCCAGCAGCCAAGAAGGGGCGGGAGGGGCCTACGAGCAGTACTTC
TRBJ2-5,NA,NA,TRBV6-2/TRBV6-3,CASSYRLLDQYF,TGTGCCAGCAGTTACCGTCTTTTGGACCAGTACTTC
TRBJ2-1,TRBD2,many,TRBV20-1,CSASTSGGLNEQFF,TGCAGTGCTTCAACTAGCGGGGGTTTGAATGAGCAGTTCTTC
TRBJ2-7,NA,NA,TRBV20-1,CSARWISYEQYF,TGCAGTGCTCGTTGGATTTCCTACGAGCAGTACTTC
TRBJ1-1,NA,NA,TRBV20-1,CSARQGAANTEAFF,TGCAGTGCTAGGCAGGGCGCCGCGAACACTGAAGCTTTCTTT
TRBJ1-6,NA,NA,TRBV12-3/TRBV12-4,CASSPTTGQITLHF,TGTGCCAGCAGTCCAACAACGGGACAAATCACCCTCCACTTT
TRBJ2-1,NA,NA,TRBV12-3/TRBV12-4,CASSLEGSKFF,TGTGCCAGCAGTTTGGAGGGATCGAAGTTCTTC
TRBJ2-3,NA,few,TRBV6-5,CASSYSGRRDTQYF,TGTGCCAGCAGTTACTCGGGACGTAGAGATACGCAGTATTTT
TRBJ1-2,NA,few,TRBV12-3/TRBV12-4,CASSLIQGPLYGYTF,TGTGCCAGCAGTTTGATACAGGGCCCACTCTATGGCTACACCTTC
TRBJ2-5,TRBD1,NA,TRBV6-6,CASSKDRGHETQYF,TGTGCCAGCAGCAAAGACAGGGGGCACGAGACCCAGTACTTC
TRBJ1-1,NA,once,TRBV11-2,CASSLERVGTEAFF,TGTGCCAGCAGCTTAGAGAGGGTAGGCACTGAAGCTTTCTTT
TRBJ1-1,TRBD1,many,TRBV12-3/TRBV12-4,CASSPGGDRGTEAFF,TGTGCCAGCAGTCCGGGGGGAGACAGGGGAACTGAAGCTTTCTTT
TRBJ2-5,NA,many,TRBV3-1,CASSQDVARLETQYF,TGTGCCAGCAGCCAAGATGTTGCCAGATTGGAGACCCAGTACTTC
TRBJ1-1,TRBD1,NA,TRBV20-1,CSASNPTRQGRNTEAFF,TGCAGTGCTAGTAACCCTACGAGACAGGGTAGGAACACTGAAGCTTTCTTT
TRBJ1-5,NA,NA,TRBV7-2,CASSWASSQPQHF,TGTGCCAGCAGCTGGGCTAGTAGTCAGCCCCAGCATTTT
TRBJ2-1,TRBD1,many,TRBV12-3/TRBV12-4,CASSSRQGPNEQFF,TGTGCCAGCAGCTCTCGACAGGGGCCCAATGAGCAGTTCTTC
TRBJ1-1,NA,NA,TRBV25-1,CASSGTGVVWAEAFF,TGTGCCTCCTCCGGGACCGGGGTTGTTTGGGCTGAAGCTTTCTTT
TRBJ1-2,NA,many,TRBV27,CASSSDTANYGYTF,TGTGCCAGCAGTTCGGACACTGCGAACTATGGCTACACCTTC
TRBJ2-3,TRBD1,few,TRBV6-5,CASSYSRGGPDTQYF,TGTGCCAGCAGTTACAGCCGAGGGGGCCCAGATACGCAGTATTTT
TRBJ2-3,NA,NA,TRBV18,CASSPRPDPDTQYF,TGTGCCAGCTCACCACGCCCGGACCCAGATACGCAGTATTTT
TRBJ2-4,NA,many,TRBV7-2,CASSLRESGRIQYF,TGTGCCAGCAGCTTAAGGGAGAGCGGCCGCATTCAGTACTTC
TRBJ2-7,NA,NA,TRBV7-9,CASTWGGRVRTHEQYF,TGTGCCAGCACCTGGGGAGGCAGGGTGAGGACCCACGAGCAGTACTTC
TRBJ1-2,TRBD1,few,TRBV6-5,CASMGTANYGYTF,TGTGCCAGCATGGGGACAGCTAACTATGGCTACACCTTC
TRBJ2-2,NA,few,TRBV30,CAWSQGGELFF,TGTGCCTGGAGCCAAGGCGGGGAGCTGTTTTTT
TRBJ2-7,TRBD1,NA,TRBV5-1,CASSLDGTGGVHEQYF,TGCGCCAGCAGCTTGGATGGGACAGGGGGAGTCCACGAGCAGTACTTC
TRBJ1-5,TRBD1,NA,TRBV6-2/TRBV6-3,CASSNTGGRGNQPQHF,TGTGCCAGCAGTAACACAGGGGGCAGAGGCAATCAGCCCCAGCATTTT
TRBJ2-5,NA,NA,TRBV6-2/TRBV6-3,CASLRLKETQYF,TGTGCCAGTCTCAGACTGAAAGAGACCCAGTACTTC
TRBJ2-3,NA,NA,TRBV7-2,CASSSEAGGPQYF,TGTGCCAGCAGTTCAGAGGCAGGTGGCCCCCAGTATTTT
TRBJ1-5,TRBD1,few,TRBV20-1,CSARGQGSYSNQPQHF,TGCAGTGCTAGAGGACAGGGCTCGTATAGCAATCAGCCCCAGCATTTT